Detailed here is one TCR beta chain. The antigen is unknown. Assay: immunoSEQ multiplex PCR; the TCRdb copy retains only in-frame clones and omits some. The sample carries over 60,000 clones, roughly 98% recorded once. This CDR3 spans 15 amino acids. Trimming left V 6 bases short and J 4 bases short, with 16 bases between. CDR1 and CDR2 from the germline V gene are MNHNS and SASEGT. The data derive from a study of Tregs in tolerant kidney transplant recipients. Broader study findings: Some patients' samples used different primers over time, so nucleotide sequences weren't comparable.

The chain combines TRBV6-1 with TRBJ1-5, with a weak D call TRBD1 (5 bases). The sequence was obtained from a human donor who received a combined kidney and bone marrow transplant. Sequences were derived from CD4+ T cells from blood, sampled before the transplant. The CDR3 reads CASRAGQGGNQPQHF. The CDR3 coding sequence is TGTGCCAGCAGGGCGGGGCAGGGAGGGAATCAGCCCCAGCATTTT.